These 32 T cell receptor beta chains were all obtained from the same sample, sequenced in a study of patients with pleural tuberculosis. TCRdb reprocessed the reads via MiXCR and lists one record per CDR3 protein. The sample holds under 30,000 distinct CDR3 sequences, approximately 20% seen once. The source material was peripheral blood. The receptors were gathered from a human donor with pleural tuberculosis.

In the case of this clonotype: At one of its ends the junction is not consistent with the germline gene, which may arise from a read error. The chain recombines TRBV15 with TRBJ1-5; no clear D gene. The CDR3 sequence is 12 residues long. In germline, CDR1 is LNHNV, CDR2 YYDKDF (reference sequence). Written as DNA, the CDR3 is TGTTCCACCAGCATAGATCGGCAGCCCCAGCATTTT. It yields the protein CSTSIDRQPQHF.

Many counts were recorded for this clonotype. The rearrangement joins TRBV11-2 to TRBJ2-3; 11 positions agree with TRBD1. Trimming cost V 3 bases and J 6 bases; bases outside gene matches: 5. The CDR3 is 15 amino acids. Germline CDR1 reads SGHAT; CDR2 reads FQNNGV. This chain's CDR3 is CASSFGQGARDTQYF. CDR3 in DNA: TGTGCCAGCAGCTTCGGACAGGGGGCTAGGGATACGCAGTATTTT.

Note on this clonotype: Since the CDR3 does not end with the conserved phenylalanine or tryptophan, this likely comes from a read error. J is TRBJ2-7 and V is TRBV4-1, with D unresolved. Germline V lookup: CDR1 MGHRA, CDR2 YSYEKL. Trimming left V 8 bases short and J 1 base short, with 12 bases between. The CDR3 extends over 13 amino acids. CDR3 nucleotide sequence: TGCGCCAGCGGCGCCGACGTATCCTACGAGCAGTACCTC. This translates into CASGADVSYEQYL.

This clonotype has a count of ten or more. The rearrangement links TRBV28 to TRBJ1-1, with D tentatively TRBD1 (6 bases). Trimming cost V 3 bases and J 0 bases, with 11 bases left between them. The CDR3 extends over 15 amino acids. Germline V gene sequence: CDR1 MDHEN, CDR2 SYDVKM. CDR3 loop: CASSFLRGMNTEAFF. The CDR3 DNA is TGTGCCAGCAGTTTTTTGAGGGGGATGAACACTGAAGCTTTCTTT. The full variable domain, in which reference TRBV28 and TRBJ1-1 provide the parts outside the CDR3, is DVKVTQSSRYLVKRTGEKVFLECVQDMDHENMFWYRQDPGLGLRLIYFSYDVKMKEKGDIPEGYSVSREKKERFSLILESASTNQTSMYLCASSFLRGMNTEAFFGQGTRLTVV.

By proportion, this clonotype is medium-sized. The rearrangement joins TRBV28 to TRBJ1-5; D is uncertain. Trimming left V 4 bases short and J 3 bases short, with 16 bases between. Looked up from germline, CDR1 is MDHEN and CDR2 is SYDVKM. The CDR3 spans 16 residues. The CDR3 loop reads CASSSTLRRDNQPQHF. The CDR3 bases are TGTGCCAGCAGTTCCACCCTTAGGAGAGACAATCAGCCCCAGCATTTT.

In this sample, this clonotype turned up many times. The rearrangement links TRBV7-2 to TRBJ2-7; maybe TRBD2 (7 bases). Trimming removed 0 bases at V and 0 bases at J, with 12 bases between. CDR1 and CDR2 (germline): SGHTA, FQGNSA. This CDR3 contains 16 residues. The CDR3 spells CASSLAGGGASYEQYF. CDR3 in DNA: TGTGCCAGCAGCTTAGCGGGTGGGGGGGCCTCCTACGAGCAGTACTTC.

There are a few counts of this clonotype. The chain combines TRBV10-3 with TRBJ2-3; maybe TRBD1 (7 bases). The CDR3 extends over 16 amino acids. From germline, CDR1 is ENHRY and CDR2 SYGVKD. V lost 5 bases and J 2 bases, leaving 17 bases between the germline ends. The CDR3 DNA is TGTGCCATCAGTCCAGGGGGGACTCTATCCACAGATACGCAGTATTTT. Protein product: CAISPGGTLSTDTQYF.

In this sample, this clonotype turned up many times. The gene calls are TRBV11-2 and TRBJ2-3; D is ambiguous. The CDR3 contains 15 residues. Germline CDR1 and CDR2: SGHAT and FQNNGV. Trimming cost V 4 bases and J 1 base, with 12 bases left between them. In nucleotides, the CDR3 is TGTGCCAGCAGCTGGCCTGGGGATGGCACAGATACGCAGTATTTT. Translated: CASSWPGDGTDTQYF. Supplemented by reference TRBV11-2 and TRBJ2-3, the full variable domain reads EAGVAQSPRYKIIEKRQSVAFWCNPISGHATLYWYQQILGQGPKLLIQFQNNGVVDDSQLPKDRFSAERLKGVDSTLKIQPAKLEDSAVYLCASSWPGDGTDTQYFGPGTRLTVL.

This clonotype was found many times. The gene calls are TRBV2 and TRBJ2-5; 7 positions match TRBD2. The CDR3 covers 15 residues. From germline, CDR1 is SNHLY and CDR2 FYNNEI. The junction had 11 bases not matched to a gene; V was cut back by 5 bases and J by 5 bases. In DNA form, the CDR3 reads TGTGCCAGCAGTCATGGGAGCGGGGCGCTGGAGACCCAGTACTTC. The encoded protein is CASSHGSGALETQYF.

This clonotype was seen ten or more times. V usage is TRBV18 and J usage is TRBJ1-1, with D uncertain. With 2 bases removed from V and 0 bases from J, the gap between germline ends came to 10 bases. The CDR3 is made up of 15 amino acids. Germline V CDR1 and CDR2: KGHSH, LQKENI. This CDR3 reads CASSPDQLLNTEAFF. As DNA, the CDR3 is TGTGCCAGCTCACCAGATCAACTCTTGAACACTGAAGCTTTCTTT.

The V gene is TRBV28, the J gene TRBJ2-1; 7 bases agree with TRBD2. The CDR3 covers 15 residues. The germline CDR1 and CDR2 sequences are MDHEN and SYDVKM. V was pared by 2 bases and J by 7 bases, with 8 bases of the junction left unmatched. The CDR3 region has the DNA TGTGCCAGCAGTTTAGGTTTAGCGGGCCAGAATGAGCAGTTCTTC. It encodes CASSLGLAGQNEQFF.

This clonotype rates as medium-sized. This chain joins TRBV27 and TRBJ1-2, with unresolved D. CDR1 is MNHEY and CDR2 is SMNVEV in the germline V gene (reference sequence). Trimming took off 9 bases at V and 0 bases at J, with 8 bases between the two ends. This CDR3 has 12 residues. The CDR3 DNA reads TGTGCCAGTTCCCGGACTAACTATGGCTACACCTTC. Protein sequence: CASSRTNYGYTF.

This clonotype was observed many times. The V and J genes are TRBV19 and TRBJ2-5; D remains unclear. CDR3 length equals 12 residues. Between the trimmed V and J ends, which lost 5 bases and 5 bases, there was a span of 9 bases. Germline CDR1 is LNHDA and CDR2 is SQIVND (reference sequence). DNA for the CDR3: TGTGCCAGTAGTTATGGTTTGGAGACCCAGTACTTC. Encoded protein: CASSYGLETQYF.

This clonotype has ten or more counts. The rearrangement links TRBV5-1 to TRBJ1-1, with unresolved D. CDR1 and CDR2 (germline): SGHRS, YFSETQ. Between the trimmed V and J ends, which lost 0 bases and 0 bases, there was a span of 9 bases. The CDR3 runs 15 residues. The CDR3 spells CASSLVGYMNTEAFF. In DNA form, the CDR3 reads TGCGCCAGCAGCTTGGTGGGGTACATGAACACTGAAGCTTTCTTT.

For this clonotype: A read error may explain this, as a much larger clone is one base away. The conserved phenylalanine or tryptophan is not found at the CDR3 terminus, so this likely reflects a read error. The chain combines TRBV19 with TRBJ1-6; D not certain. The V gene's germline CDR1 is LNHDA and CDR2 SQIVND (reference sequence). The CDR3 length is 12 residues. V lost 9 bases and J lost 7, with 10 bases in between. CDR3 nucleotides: TGTGCCAGCTCCCTAGGGAATTCACCCCTCCACCTT. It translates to CASSLGNSPLHL.

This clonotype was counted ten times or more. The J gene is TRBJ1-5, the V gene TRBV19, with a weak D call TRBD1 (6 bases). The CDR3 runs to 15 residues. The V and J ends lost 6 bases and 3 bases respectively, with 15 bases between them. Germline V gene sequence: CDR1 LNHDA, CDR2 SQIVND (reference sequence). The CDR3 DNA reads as TGTGCCAGTAGGAACTATAACAGGGACAATCAGCCCCAGCATTTT. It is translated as CASRNYNRDNQPQHF. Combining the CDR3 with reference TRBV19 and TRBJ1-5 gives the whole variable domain DGGITQSPKYLFRKEGQNVTLSCEQNLNHDAMYWYRQDPGQGLRLIYYSQIVNDFQKGDIAEGYSVSREKKESFPLTVTSAQKNPTAFYLCASRNYNRDNQPQHFGDGTRLSIL.

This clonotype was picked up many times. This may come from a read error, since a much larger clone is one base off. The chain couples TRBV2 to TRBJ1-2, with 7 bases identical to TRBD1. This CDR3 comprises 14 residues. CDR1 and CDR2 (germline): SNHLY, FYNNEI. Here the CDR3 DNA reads TGTGCCAGCAGTGAACAGGGGGACGACTATGGCTACGCCTTC. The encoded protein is CASSEQGDDYGYAF.

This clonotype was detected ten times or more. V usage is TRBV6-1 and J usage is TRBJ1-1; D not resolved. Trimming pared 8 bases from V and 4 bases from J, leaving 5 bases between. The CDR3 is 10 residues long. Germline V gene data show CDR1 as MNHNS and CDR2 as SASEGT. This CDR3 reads CASGFTEAFF. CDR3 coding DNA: TGTGCCAGCGGCTTCACTGAAGCTTTCTTT.

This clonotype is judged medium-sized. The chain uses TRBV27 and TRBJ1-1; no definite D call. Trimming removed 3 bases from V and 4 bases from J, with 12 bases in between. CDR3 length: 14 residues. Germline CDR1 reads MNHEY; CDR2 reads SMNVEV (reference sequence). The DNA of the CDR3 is TGTGCCAGCAGTTTTTATTTGGCCCCCACTGAAGCTTTCTTT. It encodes CASSFYLAPTEAFF.

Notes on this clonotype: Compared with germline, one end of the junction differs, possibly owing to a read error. As DNA, the CDR3 is TGTGCCAGCAAAGTGGGTGGGATCTACAGTGAGCAGTTCTTC. This translates into CASKVGGIYSEQFF. The chain uses TRBV27 and TRBJ2-1, with no clear D. This CDR3 contains 14 residues. The germline V gene encodes CDR1 MNHEY and CDR2 SMNVEV (reference sequence).

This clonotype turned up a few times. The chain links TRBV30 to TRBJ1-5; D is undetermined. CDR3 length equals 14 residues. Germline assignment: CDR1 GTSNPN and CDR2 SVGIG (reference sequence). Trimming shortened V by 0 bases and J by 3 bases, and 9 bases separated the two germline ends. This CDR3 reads CAWSVARPNQPQHF. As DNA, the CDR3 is TGTGCCTGGAGTGTAGCAAGACCCAATCAGCCCCAGCATTTT.

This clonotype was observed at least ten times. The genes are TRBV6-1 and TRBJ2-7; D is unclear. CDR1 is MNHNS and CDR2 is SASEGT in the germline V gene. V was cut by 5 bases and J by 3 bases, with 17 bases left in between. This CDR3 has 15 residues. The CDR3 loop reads CASSSIAKMGYEQYF. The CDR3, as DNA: TGTGCCAGCAGTTCCATCGCCAAGATGGGCTACGAGCAGTACTTC.

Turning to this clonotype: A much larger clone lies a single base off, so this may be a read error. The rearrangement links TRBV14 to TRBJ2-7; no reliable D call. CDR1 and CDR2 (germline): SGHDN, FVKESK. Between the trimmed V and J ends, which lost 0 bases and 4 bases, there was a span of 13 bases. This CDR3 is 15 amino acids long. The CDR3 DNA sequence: TGTGCCAGCAGCCAAGAGCGTCAGCCTTTATACGAGCAGTACTTC. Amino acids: CASSQERQPLYEQYF.

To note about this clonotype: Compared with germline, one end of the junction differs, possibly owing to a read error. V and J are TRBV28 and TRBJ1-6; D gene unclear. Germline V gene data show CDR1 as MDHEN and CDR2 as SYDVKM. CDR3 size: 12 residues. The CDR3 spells CASTPLNSPLHF. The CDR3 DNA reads TGTGCCAGCACCCCTCTTAATTCACCCCTCCACTTC.

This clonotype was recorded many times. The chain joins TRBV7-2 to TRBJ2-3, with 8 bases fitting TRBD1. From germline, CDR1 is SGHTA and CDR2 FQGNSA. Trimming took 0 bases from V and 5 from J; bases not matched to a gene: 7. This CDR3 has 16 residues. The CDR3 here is CASSLAAGGAGDTQYF. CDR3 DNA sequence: TGTGCCAGCAGCTTAGCTGCAGGGGGCGCGGGAGATACGCAGTATTTT.

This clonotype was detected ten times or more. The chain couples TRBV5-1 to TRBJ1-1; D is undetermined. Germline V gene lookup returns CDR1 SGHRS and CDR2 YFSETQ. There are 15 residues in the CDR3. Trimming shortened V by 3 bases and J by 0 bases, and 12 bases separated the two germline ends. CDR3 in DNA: TGCGCCAGCAGCTCGACCTCCGGATTGAACACTGAAGCTTTCTTT. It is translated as CASSSTSGLNTEAFF.

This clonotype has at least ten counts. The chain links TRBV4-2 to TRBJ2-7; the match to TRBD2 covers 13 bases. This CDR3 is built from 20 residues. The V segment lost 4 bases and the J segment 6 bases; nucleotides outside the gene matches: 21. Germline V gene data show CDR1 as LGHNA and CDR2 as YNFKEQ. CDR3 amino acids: CASSPKLAGGPEAVACEQYF. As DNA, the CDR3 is TGTGCCAGCAGCCCGAAACTAGCGGGAGGGCCCGAGGCGGTGGCTTGCGAGCAGTACTTC.

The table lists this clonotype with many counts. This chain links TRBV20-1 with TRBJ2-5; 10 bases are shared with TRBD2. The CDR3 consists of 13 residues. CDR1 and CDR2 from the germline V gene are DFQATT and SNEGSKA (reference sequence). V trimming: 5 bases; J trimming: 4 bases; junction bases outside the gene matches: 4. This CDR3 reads CSAHSGGRETQYF. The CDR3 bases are TGCAGTGCTCATAGCGGGGGGCGAGAGACCCAGTACTTC.

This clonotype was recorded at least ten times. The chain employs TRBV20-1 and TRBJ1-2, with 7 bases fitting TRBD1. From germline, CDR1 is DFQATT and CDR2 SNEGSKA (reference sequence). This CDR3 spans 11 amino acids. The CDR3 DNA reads TGCACCGAGGAGGGGGCGTATGGCTACACCTTC. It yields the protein CTEEGAYGYTF.

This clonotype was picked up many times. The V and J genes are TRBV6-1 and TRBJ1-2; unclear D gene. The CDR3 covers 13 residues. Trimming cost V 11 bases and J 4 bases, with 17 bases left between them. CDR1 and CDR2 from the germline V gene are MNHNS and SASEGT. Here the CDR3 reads CAGRAASTYGYTF. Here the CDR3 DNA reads TGTGCCGGGCGGGCCGCATCAACCTATGGCTACACCTTC.

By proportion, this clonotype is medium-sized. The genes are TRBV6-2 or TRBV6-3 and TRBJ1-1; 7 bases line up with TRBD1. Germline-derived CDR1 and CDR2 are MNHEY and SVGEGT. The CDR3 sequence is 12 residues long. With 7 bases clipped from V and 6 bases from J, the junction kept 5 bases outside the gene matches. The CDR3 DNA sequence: TGTGCCAGCACTGGGGACAGAGCTGAAGCTTTCTTT. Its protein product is CASTGDRAEAFF.

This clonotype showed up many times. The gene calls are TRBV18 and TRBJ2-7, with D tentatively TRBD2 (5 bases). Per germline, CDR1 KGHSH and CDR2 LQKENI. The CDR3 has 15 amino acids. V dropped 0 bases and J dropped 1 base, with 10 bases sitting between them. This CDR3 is CASSPPNGGSYEQYF. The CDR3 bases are TGTGCCAGCTCACCACCGAATGGCGGGTCCTACGAGCAGTACTTC. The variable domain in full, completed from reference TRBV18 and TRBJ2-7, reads NAGVMQNPRHLVRRRGQEARLRCSPMKGHSHVYWYRQLPEEGLKFMVYLQKENIIDESGMPKERFSAEFPKEGPSILRIQQVVRGDSAAYFCASSPPNGGSYEQYFGPGTRLTVT.